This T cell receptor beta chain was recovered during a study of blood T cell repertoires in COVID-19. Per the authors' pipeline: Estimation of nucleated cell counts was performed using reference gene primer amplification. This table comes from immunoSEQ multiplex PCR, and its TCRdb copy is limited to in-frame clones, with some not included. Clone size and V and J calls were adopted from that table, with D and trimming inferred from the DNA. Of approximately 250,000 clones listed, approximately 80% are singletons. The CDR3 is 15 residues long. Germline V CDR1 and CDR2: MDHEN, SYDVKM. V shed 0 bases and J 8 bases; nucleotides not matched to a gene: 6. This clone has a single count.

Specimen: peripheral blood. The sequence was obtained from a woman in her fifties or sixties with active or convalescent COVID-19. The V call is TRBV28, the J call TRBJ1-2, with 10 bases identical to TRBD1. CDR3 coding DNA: TGTGCCAGCAGTTTATGGGGACAGGGGATGAGCGGCTACACCTTC. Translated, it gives CASSLWGQGMSGYTF.